This TCR beta chain is drawn from a study of blood T cell repertoires in COVID-19. Study at large: Italy, Spain and the United States were the sources of the convalescent and acute COVID-19 samples. In each case, the material was cDNA or gDNA derived from T cells, B-cell-depleted T cells, or PBMCs.

Per the original data handling: Counts of nucleated cells, estimated from reference gene primer amplification, were obtained. Sequencing was performed with immunoSEQ multiplex PCR; in TCRdb, only in-frame clones are kept and a portion is missing. V and J calls and clone size are copied from that table; D and trimming were computed from the DNA. This table holds around 140,000 clones, approximately 88% found once. Germline V gives CDR1 SGHRS, CDR2 YFSETQ. The CDR3 has 14 residues. Trimming pared 1 base from V and 0 bases from J, leaving 5 bases between. This TCR was recovered from a man in his 70s with acute or convalescent COVID-19. Material: peripheral blood. The V call is TRBV5-1, the J call TRBJ1-3; unclear D gene. CDR3 loop: CASSLSYSGNTIYF. As DNA, the CDR3 is TGCGCCAGCAGCTTGTCGTACTCTGGAAACACCATATATTTT.